The present TCR beta chain was sequenced within a study of control samples from healthy donors and cancer patients. Profiled with immunoSEQ multiplex PCR; TCRdb holds only in-frame clones, not every one. The sample has around 120,000 clones; more than 85% are singletons. Trimming removed 2 bases from V and 3 bases from J, with 10 bases in between. The germline gives CDR1 MGHDK, CDR2 SYGVNS. The CDR3 is made up of 14 amino acids. The sequence was collected from a man aged 45 to 65 with head and neck cancer. The chain has TRBV25-1 and TRBJ2-5, with D unresolved. The sample taken for sequencing was PBMCs. CDR3 sequence reads: CASSEELGKETQYF. The DNA of the CDR3 is TGTGCCAGCAGTGAAGAGTTAGGAAAAGAGACCCAGTACTTC.